These T cell receptor beta chains were read from a single sample in a study of neurological immune-mediated disorders. TCRdb reprocessed the 5' RACE reads via MiXCR and lists one record per CDR3 protein. The data show under 90,000 distinct CDR3 sequences, 9.4% seen once. The sample was PBMCs. The receptors originated from a man between 50 and 59 years old in good health. CDR3s leave out the opening cysteine and the closing phenylalanine or tryptophan. A row's size may be missing; if present it is once, few, many or a size class.

v_gene: TRBV12-3/TRBV12-4; j_gene: TRBJ2-2; len: 10; abundance: many; CDR3aa: ASSLEYGELF
v_gene: TRBV28; j_gene: TRBJ2-1; len: 17; abundance: medium-sized; CDR3aa: ASSLSGEGGGAYYNEQF
v_gene: TRBV7-2; j_gene: TRBJ2-1; len: 16; abundance: few; CDR3aa: ASSFRPLAGGPSNEQF
v_gene: TRBV6-1; j_gene: TRBJ2-5; len: 14; abundance: many; CDR3aa: ASRVTSGTPPQTQY
v_gene: TRBV19; j_gene: TRBJ1-1; len: 14; abundance: -; CDR3aa: ASSMMGQGKNTEAF
v_gene: TRBV6-6; j_gene: TRBJ2-7; len: 12; abundance: many; CDR3aa: ASRTSGTAHEQY
v_gene: TRBV6-5; j_gene: TRBJ1-1; len: 12; abundance: many; CDR3aa: ASSYKGWNTEAF
v_gene: TRBV28; j_gene: TRBJ2-3; len: 13; abundance: many; CDR3aa: ASIGLAGGYHTQY
v_gene: TRBV7-3; j_gene: TRBJ2-1; len: 14; abundance: many; CDR3aa: ASSLRASGREGKQF
v_gene: TRBV7-2; j_gene: TRBJ1-5; len: 14; abundance: many; CDR3aa: ASSLSWGNSNQPQH
v_gene: TRBV7-2; j_gene: TRBJ1-3; len: 14; abundance: few; CDR3aa: ASSTAGTGGRNTIY
v_gene: TRBV7-3; j_gene: TRBJ1-1; len: 11; abundance: many; CDR3aa: ASSLMMNTEAF
v_gene: TRBV24-1; j_gene: TRBJ2-6; len: 12; abundance: many; CDR3aa: ATSLTGQANVLT
v_gene: TRBV12-3/TRBV12-4; j_gene: TRBJ1-4; len: 14; abundance: many; CDR3aa: ASSRPPGQINEKLF
v_gene: TRBV5-1; j_gene: TRBJ2-4; len: 12; abundance: many; CDR3aa: ASSSGAGGNIQY
v_gene: TRBV5-6; j_gene: TRBJ2-6; len: 11; abundance: many; CDR3aa: ASSLLGANVLT
v_gene: TRBV20-1; j_gene: TRBJ2-7; len: 13; abundance: -; CDR3aa: SAISPGTGRNEQY
v_gene: TRBV7-3; j_gene: TRBJ2-2; len: 14; abundance: many; CDR3aa: ASSQDRGRNTGELF